The text below deals with one TCR beta chain. No antigen is known for it. CDR3 sequences, V/J genes, frequencies and template counts came from survey-depth TCRbeta sequencing. Repertoires were generated with immunoSEQ multiplex PCR, while TCRdb's copy carries only in-frame clones and drops some. Here the sample spans roughly 25,000 clones, about 89% being singletons. The CDR3 sequence is 15 residues long. Germline V gives CDR1 SQVTM, CDR2 ANQGSEA. Trimming took off 2 bases at V and 0 bases at J, with 11 bases between the two ends. These data belong to a study of tissue T cells after allogeneic stem cell transplantation. Study summary: Viable blood and marrow gave sorted CD3+ T cells if numbers allowed. Regarding the study as a whole: Across patients, clones rarely overlapped, yet motif clusters were shared tissue-specifically.

The TCR sequence derives from a male donor at least 60 years old who later had graft-versus-host disease after an allogeneic stem cell transplant. The input for sequencing was blood, taken before transplantation. The chain employs TRBV29-1 and TRBJ1-5, with D possibly being TRBD1 (5 bases). Here the CDR3 DNA reads TGCAGCGTTGAAAGGGACGTCCATAGCAATCAGCCCCAGCATTTT. Translation gives CSVERDVHSNQPQHF.